This T cell receptor (beta chain) was profiled in a study of cytomegalovirus exposure and HLA in healthy donors. The CDR3 covers 14 residues. The V and J ends lost 0 bases and 8 bases respectively, with 13 bases between them. Germline V gene data show CDR1 as LGHNA and CDR2 as YNFKEQ. As to this clone: Its antigen is not identified.

Overall study findings and caveats: The authors assumed roughly uniform sequencing depth across donors for presence/absence analyses. Sequencing likely produced, as an artifact, a cluster of highly shared sequence variants.

Researchers ran the PCR with 60 Vbeta and 13 Jbeta primers. Only in-frame clones appear in the TCRdb table, and some are missing; sequencing was by immunoSEQ multiplex PCR. Of under 200,000 clones listed, about 79% are singletons. The sample comprised PBMCs. V usage is TRBV4-2 and J usage is TRBJ1-2; D possibly corresponds to TRBD1 (6 bases). The sequence was obtained from a man aged 50-59 years in good health and CMV-seropositive. CDR3 in amino acids: CASSQDLSRGGYTF. Here the CDR3 DNA reads TGTGCCAGCAGCCAAGATTTGAGCAGGGGAGGCTACACCTTC.